This section outlines one TCR beta chain sequence together with its context. Trimming stripped 3 bases from V and 7 bases from J, with 10 bases between. CDR3 size: 14 residues. Germline V lookup: CDR1 LNHNV, CDR2 YYDKDF (reference sequence). The method was immunoSEQ multiplex PCR; TCRdb's version includes in-frame clones alone and lacks a portion of them. The sample consists of over 65,000 clones, roughly 89% of them appearing once. This sample is part of a study of blood T cell repertoires in COVID-19. Study context: Collection of acute and convalescent COVID-19 samples took place in the United States, Italy and Spain. PBMCs, B-cell-depleted T cells, or T cells were the source of the cDNA or gDNA that made up the material.

The rearrangement joins TRBV15 to TRBJ1-6; D is perhaps TRBD1 (5 bases). This TCR came from a man aged 30-40 years with acute or convalescent COVID-19. Sequences were obtained from peripheral blood. DNA of the CDR3: TGTGCCACCAGCAGGGACACTCTAAATTCACCCCTCCACTTT. Translating it yields CATSRDTLNSPLHF.